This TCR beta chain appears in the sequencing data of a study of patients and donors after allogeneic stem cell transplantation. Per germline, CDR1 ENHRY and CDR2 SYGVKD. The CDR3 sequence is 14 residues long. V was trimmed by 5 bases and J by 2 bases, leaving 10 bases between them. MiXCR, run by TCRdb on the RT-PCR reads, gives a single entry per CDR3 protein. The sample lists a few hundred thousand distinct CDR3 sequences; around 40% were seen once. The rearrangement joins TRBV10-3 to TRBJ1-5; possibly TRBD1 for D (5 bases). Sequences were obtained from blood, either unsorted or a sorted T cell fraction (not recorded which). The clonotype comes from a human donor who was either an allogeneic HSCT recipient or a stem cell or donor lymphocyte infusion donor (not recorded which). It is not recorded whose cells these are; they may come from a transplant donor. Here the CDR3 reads CAISRQRGNQPQHF. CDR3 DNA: TGTGCCATCAGTCGACAGAGGGGCAATCAGCCCCAGCATTTT.